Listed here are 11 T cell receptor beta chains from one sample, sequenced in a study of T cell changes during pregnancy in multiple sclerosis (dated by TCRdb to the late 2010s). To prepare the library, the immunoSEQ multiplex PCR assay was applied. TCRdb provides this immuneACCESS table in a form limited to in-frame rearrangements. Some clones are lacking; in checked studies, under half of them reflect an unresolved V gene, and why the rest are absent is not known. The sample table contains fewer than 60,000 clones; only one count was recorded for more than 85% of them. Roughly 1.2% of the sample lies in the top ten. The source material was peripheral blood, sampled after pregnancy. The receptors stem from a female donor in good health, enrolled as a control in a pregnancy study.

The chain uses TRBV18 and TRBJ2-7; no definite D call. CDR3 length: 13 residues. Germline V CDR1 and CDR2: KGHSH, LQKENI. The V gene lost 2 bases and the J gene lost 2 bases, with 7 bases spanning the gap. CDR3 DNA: TGTGCCAGCTCACCAAACTTGGCCTACGAGCAGTACTTC. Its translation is CASSPNLAYEQYF.

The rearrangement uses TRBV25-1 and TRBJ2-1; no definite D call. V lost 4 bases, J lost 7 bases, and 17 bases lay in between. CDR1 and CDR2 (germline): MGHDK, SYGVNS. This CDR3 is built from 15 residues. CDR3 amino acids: CASSAGNRGRNEQFF. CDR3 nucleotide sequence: TGTGCCAGCAGTGCGGGTAATCGCGGTAGGAATGAGCAGTTCTTC.

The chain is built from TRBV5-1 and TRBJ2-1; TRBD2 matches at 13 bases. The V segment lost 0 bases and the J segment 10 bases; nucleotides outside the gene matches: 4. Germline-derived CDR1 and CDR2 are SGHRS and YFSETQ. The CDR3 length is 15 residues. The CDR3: CASSLGLAGGREQFF. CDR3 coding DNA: TGCGCCAGCAGCTTGGGACTAGCGGGGGGAAGGGAGCAGTTCTTC.

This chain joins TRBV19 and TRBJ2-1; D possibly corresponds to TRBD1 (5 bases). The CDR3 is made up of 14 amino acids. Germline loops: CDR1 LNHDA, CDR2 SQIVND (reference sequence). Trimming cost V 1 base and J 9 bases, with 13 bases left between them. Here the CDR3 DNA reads TGTGCCAGTAGTATAGTAGGGGCCGGCGGTGAGCAGTTCTTC. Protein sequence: CASSIVGAGGEQFF.

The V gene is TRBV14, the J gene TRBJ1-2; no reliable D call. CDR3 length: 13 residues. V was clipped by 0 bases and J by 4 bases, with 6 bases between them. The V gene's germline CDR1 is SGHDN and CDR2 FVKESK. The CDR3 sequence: CASSQDVGYGYTF. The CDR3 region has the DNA TGTGCCAGCAGCCAAGATGTCGGCTATGGCTACACCTTC. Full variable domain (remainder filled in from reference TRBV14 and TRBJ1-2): EAGVTQFPSHSVIEKGQTVTLRCDPISGHDNLYWYRRVMGKEIKFLLHFVKESKQDESGMPNNRFLAERTGGTYSTLKVQPAELEDSGVYFCASSQDVGYGYTFGSGTRLTVV.

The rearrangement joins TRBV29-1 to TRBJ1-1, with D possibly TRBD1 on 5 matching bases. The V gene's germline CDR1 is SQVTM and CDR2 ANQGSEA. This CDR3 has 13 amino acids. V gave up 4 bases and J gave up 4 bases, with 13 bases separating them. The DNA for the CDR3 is TGCAGCGTTGGGGGGGGAAGGGTCACTGAAGCTTTCTTT. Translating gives CSVGGGRVTEAFF.

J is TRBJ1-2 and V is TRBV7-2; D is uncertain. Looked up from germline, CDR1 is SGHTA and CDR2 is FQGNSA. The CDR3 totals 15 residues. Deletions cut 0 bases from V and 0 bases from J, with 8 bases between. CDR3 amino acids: CASSLAGQANYGYTF. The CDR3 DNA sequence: TGTGCCAGCAGCTTAGCGGGTCAGGCTAACTATGGCTACACCTTC.

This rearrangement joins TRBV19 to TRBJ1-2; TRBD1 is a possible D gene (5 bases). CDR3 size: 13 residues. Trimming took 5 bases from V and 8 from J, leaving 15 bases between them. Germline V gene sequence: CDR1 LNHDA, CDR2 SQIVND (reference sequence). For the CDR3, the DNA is TGTGCCAGTAGTTGGGGGGGAACGGAGGGCTACACCTTC. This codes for CASSWGGTEGYTF.

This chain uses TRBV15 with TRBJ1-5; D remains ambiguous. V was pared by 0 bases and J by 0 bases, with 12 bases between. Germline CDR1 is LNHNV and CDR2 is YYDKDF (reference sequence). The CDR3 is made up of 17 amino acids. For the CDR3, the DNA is TGTGCCACCAGCAGAGATTGGGGAGTCTCTAGCAATCAGCCCCAGCATTTT. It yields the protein CATSRDWGVSSNQPQHF. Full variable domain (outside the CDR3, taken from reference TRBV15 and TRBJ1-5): DAMVIQNPRYQVTQFGKPVTLSCSQTLNHNVMYWYQQKSSQAPKLLFHYYDKDFNNEADTPDNFQSRRPNTSFCFLDIRSPGLGDTAMYLCATSRDWGVSSNQPQHFGDGTRLSIL.

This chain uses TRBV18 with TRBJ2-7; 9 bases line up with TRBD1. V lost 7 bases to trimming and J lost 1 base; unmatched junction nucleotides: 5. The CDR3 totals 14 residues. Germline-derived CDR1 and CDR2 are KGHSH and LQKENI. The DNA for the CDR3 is TGTGCCAGCTTCTCCGGACAGGGGTCCTACGAGCAGTACTTC. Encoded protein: CASFSGQGSYEQYF.

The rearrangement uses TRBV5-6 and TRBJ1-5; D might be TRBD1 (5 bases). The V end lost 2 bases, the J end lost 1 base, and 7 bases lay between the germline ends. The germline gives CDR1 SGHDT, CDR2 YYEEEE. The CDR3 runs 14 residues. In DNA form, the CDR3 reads TGTGCCAGCAGCTTTGGGGGGAGCAATCAGCCCCAGCATTTT. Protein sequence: CASSFGGSNQPQHF.